This TCR beta chain was recovered during a study of cytomegalovirus exposure and HLA in healthy donors. As for this clone: Antigen unknown.

With 60 Vbeta and 13 Jbeta primers, the PCR was carried out. The data were produced by immunoSEQ multiplex PCR, yet TCRdb's version contains in-frame clones alone and is incomplete. In the table there are 150,000 or so clones, roughly 79% of which are singletons. The study, taken as a whole, reports: The study carried out a later analysis of TCR beta sequences. It associated approximately 15,000 of them with specific HLA alleles at a false discovery rate of 0.05. Most TCR sequences were rare, but some public TCRs occurred in many donors. Cytomegalovirus association was assigned to about 150 TCR beta chains.

The sample was PBMCs. This TCR came from a middle-aged man in good health and CMV-seropositive.

The CDR3: CASSQVEGALGETQYF. The CDR3 DNA is TGTGCCAGCAGCCAAGTGGAGGGGGCGCTCGGAGAGACCCAGTACTTC. V and J are TRBV4-2 and TRBJ2-5; weak D call: TRBD1 (7 bases). The germline gives CDR1 LGHNA, CDR2 YNFKEQ. V was shortened by 1 base and J by 4 bases, with 16 bases between the two germline ends. CDR3 length equals 16 residues.